This T cell receptor (beta chain) was obtained from a study of blood T cell repertoires in COVID-19. The protocol was immunoSEQ multiplex PCR, while the TCRdb copy is restricted to in-frame clones and leaves out a portion. The sample contains 110,000 or so clones, about 87% of which appear only once. The CDR3 runs to 18 residues. V gave up 0 bases and J gave up 1 base; unmatched junction bases: 8. The germline CDR1 and CDR2 sequences are LGHDT and YNNKEL (reference sequence). The sequencing input was peripheral blood. The receptor was derived from a woman aged 50 to 60 with acute or convalescent COVID-19. The V call is TRBV3-1 (or the pseudogene TRBV3-2), the J call TRBJ1-3, with 8 bases lining up with TRBD1. The CDR3 is CASSQDPQGAVSGNTIYF. For the CDR3, the DNA is TGTGCCAGCAGCCAAGATCCCCAGGGGGCAGTTTCTGGAAACACCATATATTTT.